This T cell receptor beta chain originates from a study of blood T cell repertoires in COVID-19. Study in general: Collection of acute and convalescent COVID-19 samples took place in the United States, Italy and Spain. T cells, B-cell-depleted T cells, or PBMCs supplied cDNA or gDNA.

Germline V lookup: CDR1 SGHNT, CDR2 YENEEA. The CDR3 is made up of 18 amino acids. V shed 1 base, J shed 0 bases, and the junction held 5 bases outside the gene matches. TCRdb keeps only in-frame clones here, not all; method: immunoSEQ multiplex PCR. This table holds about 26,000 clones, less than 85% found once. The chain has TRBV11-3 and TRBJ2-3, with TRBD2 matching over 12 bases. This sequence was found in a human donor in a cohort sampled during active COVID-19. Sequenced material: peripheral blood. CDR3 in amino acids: CASSLGPGTSGSTDTQYF. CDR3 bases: TGTGCCAGCAGCTTAGGCCCCGGGACTAGCGGGAGCACAGATACGCAGTATTTT.